The 17 T cell receptor beta chains given below trace back to one sample, sequenced in a study of Ad26.COV2.S vaccination and SARS-CoV-2 variants. The sample's treatment: some 19 received Ad26.COV2.S at low or high dose, single or two shots; five or six received placebo; per-sample allocation not given. At day 63 after the first vaccine or placebo injection, samples were drawn. The method was immunoSEQ multiplex PCR; TCRdb's version includes in-frame clones alone and lacks a portion of them. The sample includes around 250,000 clones, about 90% of them seen just once. The specimen was peripheral blood, collected in a trial of Ad26.COV2.S vaccine versus placebo. The receptors derive from a person between 18 and 59 years old who received the Ad26.COV2.S COVID-19 vaccine or a placebo.

V gene TRBV6-1 combines with J gene TRBJ2-3; 7 bases agree with TRBD2. J lost 4 bases, V lost 4 bases, and 11 bases had no gene match. Germline V gives CDR1 MNHNS, CDR2 SASEGT. This CDR3 is built from 16 residues. The DNA of the CDR3 is TGTGCCAGCAGTGCGAGGGGAGGGGCGCTTTCAGATACGCAGTATTTT. Its protein product is CASSARGGALSDTQYF.

V and J are TRBV24-1 and TRBJ2-7; D gene ambiguous. CDR1 is KGHDR and CDR2 is SFDVKD in the germline V gene. V dropped 1 base and J dropped 3 bases, with 15 bases sitting between them. This CDR3 spans 16 amino acids. CDR3 residues: CATSDFTWRSGYEQYF. CDR3 in DNA: TGTGCCACCAGTGATTTCACATGGAGATCCGGCTACGAGCAGTACTTC.

CDR3 protein: CASSLGPGQGGGYTF. The CDR3 nucleotides are TGTGCCAGCTCACTTGGTCCGGGACAGGGCGGTGGCTACACCTTC. This chain joins TRBV18 and TRBJ1-2; 9 bases are a match to TRBD1. J gave up 7 bases and V 4 bases, and 10 bases lay outside the gene matches. Germline V CDR1 and CDR2: KGHSH, LQKENI. There are 15 residues in the CDR3. The whole variable domain, remainder taken from reference TRBV18 and TRBJ1-2, is NAGVMQNPRHLVRRRGQEARLRCSPMKGHSHVYWYRQLPEEGLKFMVYLQKENIIDESGMPKERFSAEFPKEGPSILRIQQVVRGDSAAYFCASSLGPGQGGGYTFGSGTRLTVV.

The chain employs TRBV2 and TRBJ2-1, with 11 bases lining up with TRBD2. V gave up 6 bases and J gave up 7 bases; unmatched junction bases: 8. The germline CDR1 and CDR2 sequences are SNHLY and FYNNEI. This CDR3 is built from 15 residues. The CDR3 region is CASRTSGSVYNEQFF. The DNA of the CDR3 is TGTGCCAGCAGAACTAGCGGGAGCGTTTATAATGAGCAGTTCTTC. The whole variable domain, remainder taken from reference TRBV2 and TRBJ2-1, is EPEVTQTPSHQVTQMGQEVILRCVPISNHLYFYWYRQILGQKVEFLVSFYNNEISEKSEIFDDQFSVERPDGSNFTLKIRSTKLEDSAMYFCASRTSGSVYNEQFFGPGTRLTVL.

As DNA, the CDR3 is TGTGCCACCCGGGGACTAGCAGTCTACAATGAGCAGTTCTTC. This encodes CATRGLAVYNEQFF. The chain has TRBV6-6 and TRBJ2-1, with TRBD2 matching over 9 bases. The CDR3 sequence is 14 residues long. The J segment lost 3 bases and the V segment lost 10 bases, leaving 7 bases of the junction unmatched. Germline V gives CDR1 MNHNY, CDR2 SVGAGI (reference sequence).

J is TRBJ2-2 and V is TRBV2; D might be TRBD1 (6 bases). The CDR3 contains 15 residues. V was pared by 4 bases and J by 4 bases, with 13 bases between. Germline lookup yields CDR1 SNHLY and CDR2 FYNNEI. CDR3 in DNA: TGTGCCAGCAGTGTATCACAGGGAAGCACCGGGGAGCTGTTTTTT. Protein product: CASSVSQGSTGELFF.

The V call is TRBV30, the J call TRBJ1-6; tentative D call: TRBD1 (5 bases). Trimming took 5 bases from V and 6 from J, leaving 11 bases between them. CDR3 length equals 13 residues. Germline CDR1 and CDR2: GTSNPN and SVGIG (reference sequence). The CDR3 sequence: CAWGTQFNSPLHF. The CDR3 coding sequence is TGTGCCTGGGGGACCCAGTTTAATTCACCCCTCCACTTT. Together with reference TRBV30 and TRBJ1-6, the CDR3 gives the full variable domain: SQTIHQWPATLVQPVGSPLSLECTVEGTSNPNLYWYRQAAGRGLQLLFYSVGIGQISSEVPQNLSASRPQDRQFILSSKKLLLSDSGFYLCAWGTQFNSPLHFGNGTRLTVT.

The chain is built from TRBV7-9 and TRBJ1-1, with D maybe TRBD1 (5 bases). This CDR3 has 16 amino acids. Deletions cut 2 bases from V and 7 bases from J, with 20 bases between. CDR1 and CDR2 from the germline V gene are SEHNR and FQNEAQ (reference sequence). The CDR3 reads CASSLYVSRAGSEAFF. The CDR3 DNA reads as TGTGCCAGCAGCTTATACGTATCCAGGGCCGGAAGTGAAGCTTTCTTT.

This rearrangement joins TRBV20-1 to TRBJ2-7; 8 bases fit TRBD2. With 7 bases clipped from V and 3 bases from J, the junction kept 2 bases outside the gene matches. Germline lookup yields CDR1 DFQATT and CDR2 SNEGSKA (reference sequence). This CDR3 comprises 11 residues. DNA for the CDR3: TGCAGTGTAGCGGGAAGCTACGAGCAGTACTTC. This encodes CSVAGSYEQYF.

The chain combines TRBV19 with TRBJ1-4, with 10 bases aligning to TRBD1. This CDR3 has 14 residues. CDR1 and CDR2 from the germline V gene are LNHDA and SQIVND (reference sequence). J gave up 9 bases and V 5 bases, and 6 bases lay outside the gene matches. CDR3 bases: TGTGCCAGTAGTTATGGACAGGGGGGTAAAAAACTGTTTTTT. Translation gives CASSYGQGGKKLFF. Full variable domain (rest looked up from reference TRBV19 and TRBJ1-4): DGGITQSPKYLFRKEGQNVTLSCEQNLNHDAMYWYRQDPGQGLRLIYYSQIVNDFQKGDIAEGYSVSREKKESFPLTVTSAQKNPTAFYLCASSYGQGGKKLFFGSGTQLSVL.

This sequence joins TRBV7-2 and TRBJ2-3; D is tentatively TRBD1 or TRBD2 (5 bases each). V was pared by 3 bases and J by 2 bases, with 12 bases between. CDR1 and CDR2 from the germline V gene are SGHTA and FQGNSA. CDR3 size: 15 residues. Here the CDR3 reads CASSLNRGNTDTQYF. The CDR3, as DNA: TGTGCCAGCAGCTTGAACCGGGGCAACACAGATACGCAGTATTTT.

The chain combines TRBV29-1 with TRBJ1-1; TRBD1 agrees at 8 bases. Germline V gene sequence: CDR1 SQVTM, CDR2 ANQGSEA. Trimming cost V 4 bases and J 4 bases; bases outside gene matches: 17. There are 17 residues in the CDR3. The CDR3 nucleotides read TGCAGCGTTGCCAAGAGAATGGACAGGGTCGTCGGCACTGAAGCTTTCTTT. Protein: CSVAKRMDRVVGTEAFF. The full variable domain, its missing parts supplied by reference TRBV29-1 and TRBJ1-1, is SAVISQKPSRDICQRGTSLTIQCQVDSQVTMMFWYRQQPGQSLTLIATANQGSEATYESGFVIDKFPISRPNLTFSTLTVSNMSPEDSSIYLCSVAKRMDRVVGTEAFFGQGTRLTVV.

The rearrangement links TRBV6-5 to TRBJ2-7; 7 nucleotides agree with TRBD1. CDR3 length: 13 amino acids. V shed 6 bases and J 6 bases; nucleotides not matched to a gene: 8. Looked up from germline, CDR1 is MNHEY and CDR2 is SVGAGI. The CDR3 nucleotides are TGTGCCAGCAGGCGCAACAGGGGATCCGAGCAGTACTTC. It is translated as CASRRNRGSEQYF.

The chain has TRBV6-5 and TRBJ2-5, with 10 nucleotides matching TRBD1. With 7 bases clipped from V and 5 bases from J, the junction kept 10 bases outside the gene matches. The CDR3 spans 15 residues. Germline V gives CDR1 MNHEY, CDR2 SVGAGI. CDR3 in DNA: TGTGCCAGCATGGGGACAGGGGCAGGCCGGGAGACCCAGTACTTC. It codes for CASMGTGAGRETQYF.

The V call is TRBV27, the J call TRBJ2-7; TRBD2 matches at 14 bases. The ends lost 4 bases at V and 3 bases at J; junction bases unmatched: 20. CDR1 and CDR2 from the germline V gene are MNHEY and SMNVEV (reference sequence). The CDR3 sequence is 21 residues long. The chain's CDR3 is CASSYRGLSGLAGEAFYEQYF. CDR3 sequence (DNA): TGTGCCAGCAGTTATAGGGGGCTCTCGGGACTAGCGGGAGAGGCCTTCTACGAGCAGTACTTC.

The J gene is TRBJ2-7, the V gene TRBV28, with D unclear. Trimming removed 2 bases from V and 4 bases from J, with 6 bases in between. The CDR3 runs 12 residues. Germline loops: CDR1 MDHEN, CDR2 SYDVKM. As DNA, the CDR3 is TGTGCCAGCAGTTTAGCAGGATACGAGCAGTACTTC. Translated, it gives CASSLAGYEQYF.

The genes are TRBV6-6 and TRBJ2-1, with 10 nucleotides matching TRBD2. The CDR3 sequence is 13 residues long. After removal of 6 bases from V and 5 bases from J, the junction contained 1 base not matched to a gene. CDR1 is MNHNY and CDR2 is SVGAGI in the germline V gene (reference sequence). The DNA of the CDR3 is TGTGCCAGCAGACTAGCGGGAAACAATGAGCAGTTCTTC. Amino acids: CASRLAGNNEQFF.